The next 4 T cell receptor beta chains were all read from a single sample in a study of blood T cell repertoires in COVID-19. Sequenced by immunoSEQ multiplex PCR; TCRdb stores in-frame clones only, minus some. The repertoire holds a few hundred thousand clones, with 88% as singletons. Sequencing was performed on PBMCs or T cells enriched from blood (not recorded which). Source of these receptors: a woman in her 40s who had recovered from COVID-19.

The chain is built from TRBV30 and TRBJ2-6; D perhaps matches TRBD1 (5 bases). The V gene lost 5 bases and the J gene lost 0 bases, with 26 bases spanning the gap. Per the germline V gene, CDR1 is GTSNPN and CDR2 is SVGIG (reference sequence). This CDR3 spans 20 amino acids. DNA for the CDR3: TGTGCCTGGGCGTTCGAATGGGGCAGGCGAAAATACTCTGGGGCCAACGTCCTGACTTTC. Residues: CAWAFEWGRRKYSGANVLTF.

This clone was seen a single time. The chain joins TRBV6-2 or TRBV6-3 to TRBJ2-2, with D maybe TRBD2 (5 bases). This CDR3 has 16 amino acids. CDR1 and CDR2 (germline): MNHEY, SVGEGT. V lost 4 bases and J lost 0, with 12 bases in between. CDR3 amino acids: CASSSLAASNTGELFF. In nucleotides, the CDR3 is TGTGCCAGCAGTTCCCTAGCAGCTTCGAACACCGGGGAGCTGTTTTTT.

This rearrangement joins TRBV7-9 to TRBJ2-7; D perhaps matches TRBD2 (5 bases). Germline values: CDR1 SEHNR, CDR2 FQNEAQ (reference sequence). CDR3 length: 14 residues. V was trimmed by 2 bases and J by 2 bases, leaving 10 bases between them. The CDR3 loop reads CASSLYGETYEQYF. CDR3 bases: TGTGCCAGCAGCTTATACGGGGAAACCTACGAGCAGTACTTC.

V gene TRBV6-2 or TRBV6-3 combines with J gene TRBJ2-1; 8 positions agree with TRBD1. Germline CDR1 MNHEY, CDR2 SVGEGT. Unmatched junction bases numbered 8, after V lost 2 bases and J lost 5 bases. The CDR3 runs 16 residues. The CDR3 spells CASSYGQGFPNNEQFF. CDR3 DNA sequence: TGTGCCAGCAGTTACGGACAGGGTTTCCCTAACAATGAGCAGTTCTTC.